This TCR beta chain stems from a study of T cells in Graves' hyperthyroidism and ophthalmopathy. There were TCR beta CDR3 regions amplified from RNA transcripts. The TCR CDR3 was amplified in a first-round RT-PCR using the HTBI primer set. TCRdb reanalysed the multiplex PCR reads using MiXCR and keeps one entry per CDR3 protein. The table has around 760,000 distinct CDR3 sequences, 30% to 40% seen once. The CDR3 runs 13 residues. The V end was cut by 4 bases, the J end by 12 bases, with 15 bases between. Germline loops: CDR1 ENHRY, CDR2 SYGVKD. Sequencing used blood. This clonotype was obtained from a woman in her forties with Graves' hyperthyroidism. The V and J genes are TRBV10-3 and TRBJ1-4; no clear D gene. This chain's CDR3 is CAISVSRHPELFF. The CDR3 DNA reads TGTGCCATCAGTGTATCGAGGCACCCGGAACTGTTTTTT.